A single sample gave rise to the 7 T cell receptor beta chains below, sequenced in a study of CD8+ T cells in alopecia areata. RNA extraction and reverse transcription yielded cDNA as sequencing template. Repertoires were generated with immunoSEQ multiplex PCR, while TCRdb's copy carries only in-frame clones and drops some. The sample lists 140,000 to 150,000 clones; around 49% were seen once. Here the sequenced sample was CD4+ T cells sorted from blood, taken at week 0. The receptor source for this set is a human donor with alopecia areata.

This clone has just a few counts. The CDR3 region has the DNA TGTGCCAGCGCCCGAGGGAACAGGGATTATGGCTACACCTTC. Amino acid sequence: CASARGNRDYGYTF. The chain has TRBV9 and TRBJ1-2, with D possibly being TRBD1 (6 bases). V lost 7 bases and J lost 5, with 18 bases in between. From germline, CDR1 is SGDLS and CDR2 YYNGEE. CDR3 length: 14 amino acids.

The rearrangement uses TRBV4-3 and TRBJ2-5, with 15 bases fitting TRBD2. Per germline, CDR1 LGHNA and CDR2 YSLEER. The CDR3 covers 16 residues. V dropped 1 base and J dropped 4; count of bases not matched to a gene: 1. The CDR3 nucleotides read TGCGCCAGCAGCCAAGTGGGACTAGCGGGAGGAGAGACCCAGTACTTC. It codes for CASSQVGLAGGETQYF.

The gene calls are TRBV4-3 and TRBJ1-4; TRBD1 aligns across 9 bases. Looked up from germline, CDR1 is LGHNA and CDR2 is YSLEER. The CDR3 runs 16 residues. The V segment lost 0 bases and the J segment 6 bases; nucleotides outside the gene matches: 5. CDR3 amino acids: CASSQEGGQGDEKLFF. Here the CDR3 DNA reads TGCGCCAGCAGCCAAGAGGGGGGACAGGGAGATGAAAAACTGTTTTTT.

CDR3 coding DNA: TGTGCCATCAGTGACCCACGGGGGGGACGGGGCTCCTACGAGCAGTACTTC. Translated, it gives CAISDPRGGRGSYEQYF. The gene calls are TRBV10-3 and TRBJ2-7; 8 bases are shared with TRBD2. Germline V gene data show CDR1 as ENHRY and CDR2 as SYGVKD. J was trimmed by 0 bases and V by 3 bases; bases with no gene match: 10. This CDR3 is 17 amino acids long.

There are a few counts of this clone. The chain combines TRBV9 with TRBJ1-1; D remains ambiguous. From germline, CDR1 is SGDLS and CDR2 YYNGEE. Trimming took off 3 bases at V and 0 bases at J, with 6 bases between the two ends. The CDR3 length is 13 residues. This chain's CDR3 is CASSEQVNTEAFF. CDR3 bases: TGTGCCAGCAGCGAACAAGTGAACACTGAAGCTTTCTTT.

This clone showed up just a few times. This rearrangement joins TRBV5-1 to TRBJ2-2; D unresolved. V dropped 0 bases and J dropped 1 base, with 10 bases sitting between them. The CDR3 has 16 amino acids. CDR1 SGHRS and CDR2 YFSETQ come from the germline V gene. The CDR3 loop reads CASSLAGTKNTGELFF. For the CDR3, the DNA is TGCGCCAGCAGCTTGGCGGGCACAAAGAACACCGGGGAGCTGTTTTTT.

This clone is a singleton in its sample. This sequence joins TRBV27 and TRBJ2-2; D possibly uses TRBD1 or TRBD2 (6 bases each). Per the germline V gene, CDR1 is MNHEY and CDR2 is SMNVEV (reference sequence). The V end lost 8 bases, the J end lost 0 bases, and 16 bases lay between the germline ends. The CDR3 contains 16 residues. The CDR3 loop reads CASGGPGATNTGELFF. The CDR3 region has the DNA TGTGCCAGCGGTGGTCCGGGGGCCACGAACACCGGGGAGCTGTTTTTT.